The entry below describes one T cell receptor beta chain. Antigen specificity is unknown. This sample is drawn from a study of T cell responses to AZD1222 COVID-19 vaccine. The repertoire was sequenced with immunoSEQ multiplex PCR; TCRdb's copy has only in-frame clones and lacks some. The table lists 65,000 to 85,000 clones, around 80% of them singletons. General observations from the study: Clonal diversity was possibly underestimated, and the donors were mostly white British, with more females.

The origin of this receptor is an adult in good health. This material consisted of peripheral blood, taken on day 0 of AZD1222 vaccination.

The CDR3 DNA is TGTGCCAGCATGGACACCAACTACGAGCAGTACTTC. Its protein is CASMDTNYEQYF. The chain links TRBV28 to TRBJ2-7, with a weak D call TRBD1 (5 bases). Germline CDR1 MDHEN, CDR2 SYDVKM. V shed 7 bases and J shed 3 bases, with 10 bases lying between them. The CDR3 runs 12 residues.